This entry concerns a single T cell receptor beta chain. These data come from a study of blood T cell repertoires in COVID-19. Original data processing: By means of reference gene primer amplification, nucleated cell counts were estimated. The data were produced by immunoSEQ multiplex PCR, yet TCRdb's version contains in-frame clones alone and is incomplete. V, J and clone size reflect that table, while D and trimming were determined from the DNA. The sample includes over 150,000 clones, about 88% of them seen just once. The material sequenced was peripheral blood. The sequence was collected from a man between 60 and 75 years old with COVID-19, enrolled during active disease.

The CDR3 reads CASSLGTSGSMYF. As DNA, the CDR3 is TGTGCCAGCAGCCTGGGGACTAGCGGGAGCATGTATTTT. V is TRBV3-1 (or the pseudogene TRBV3-2) and J is TRBJ2-3; 14 nucleotides match TRBD2. There are 13 residues in the CDR3. Germline V gene sequence: CDR1 LGHDT, CDR2 YNNKEL (reference sequence). Unmatched junction bases numbered 5, after V lost 4 bases and J lost 14 bases.